The 24 T cell receptor beta chains below all came from one sample that was sequenced in a study of regulatory T cells in long-lasting Graves disease listed by TCRdb under 2021. The time point label on this specimen signifies: persistent/refractory GD, antithyroid drugs over 5 years with positive TRAb. For both TCR sequencing and RNA sequencing, RNA was extracted from PBMCs using TRIzol. The library was obtained by multiplex PCR. These reads were obtained on an Illumina HiSeq 4000. iRepertoire HTBI primers and Arm-PCR amplification of CDR3 regions were used to construct TCR beta libraries. TCRdb cleaned the public reads at Q25 with fastp, built clones with MiXCR and kept in-frame beta chains. One record per CDR3 amino acid sequence lists the most common genes and DNA. The sample data list hundreds of thousands of distinct CDR3 sequences, and 25% to 30% of these were observed just once. The ten top clones hold about two fifths of the sample.

The specimen comprised peripheral blood mononuclear cells (PBMCs), sampled when the disease was refractory, from a patient treated with antithyroid drugs. All receptors come from a female donor with Graves disease.

The chain links TRBV30 to TRBJ1-4, with 10 bases that match TRBD1. The germline CDR1 and CDR2 sequences are GTSNPN and SVGIG (reference sequence). Germline trimming cut 6 bases from V and 6 bases from J; bases unmatched to any gene: 7. The CDR3 loop spans 14 amino acids. The CDR3 sequence: CACPRGTGDEKLFF. In nucleotides, the CDR3 is TGTGCCTGTCCACGGGGGACAGGGGATGAAAAACTGTTTTTT.

This clonotype was detected only a few times. This chain uses TRBV28 with TRBJ1-4; D may be TRBD1 (6 bases). Germline V gene data show CDR1 as MDHEN and CDR2 as SYDVKM. V was trimmed by 0 bases and J by 6 bases, leaving 11 bases between them. The CDR3 is 15 amino acids. CDR3 protein: CASSLWGGLDEKLFF. CDR3 sequence (DNA): TGTGCCAGCAGTTTATGGGGGGGGCTTGATGAAAAACTGTTTTTT. The full variable domain, in which reference TRBV28 and TRBJ1-4 provide the parts outside the CDR3, is DVKVTQSSRYLVKRTGEKVFLECVQDMDHENMFWYRQDPGLGLRLIYFSYDVKMKEKGDIPEGYSVSREKKERFSLILESASTNQTSMYLCASSLWGGLDEKLFFGSGTQLSVL.

This clonotype occurred many times. J is TRBJ2-7 and V is TRBV28; D call uncertain. CDR1 MDHEN and CDR2 SYDVKM come from the germline V gene. The CDR3 loop spans 16 amino acids. V lost 8 bases to trimming and J lost 2 bases, with 22 bases between them. The CDR3 nucleotides are TGTGCCAGCGTCAAGGCCGGGCTACTTTATACCTACGAGCAGTACTTC. Its protein is CASVKAGLLYTYEQYF.

This clonotype appeared many times. The chain couples TRBV12-3 or TRBV12-4 to TRBJ1-5; D uncertain. This CDR3 has 12 amino acids. V dropped 6 bases and J dropped 6 bases, with 9 bases sitting between them. The CDR3: CASSRTVQPQHF. The CDR3, as DNA: TGTGCCAGCAGCCGGACGGTTCAGCCCCAGCATTTT.

V gene TRBV9 combines with J gene TRBJ2-7; D gene uncertain. The germline V gene has CDR1 SGDLS and CDR2 YYNGEE. V was cut by 0 bases and J by 2 bases, with 12 bases left in between. CDR3 length: 15 residues. The CDR3 is CASSVGAVATYEQYF. CDR3 coding DNA: TGTGCCAGCAGCGTAGGTGCAGTAGCAACCTACGAGCAGTACTTC.

The rearrangement joins TRBV7-2 to TRBJ2-5; D remains unclear. The CDR3 sequence is 20 residues long. V lost 2 bases and J lost 0, with 25 bases in between. Germline CDR1 is SGHTA and CDR2 is FQGNSA. The CDR3 nucleotides read TGTGCCAGCAGCTTACGGGCGTTTGGTAGGACCGGGCGAAACCAAGAGACCCAGTACTTC. It codes for CASSLRAFGRTGRNQETQYF.

This clonotype turned up a few times. The chain combines TRBV15 with TRBJ1-1; D might be TRBD1 (5 bases). Germline CDR1 and CDR2: LNHNV and YYDKDF (reference sequence). The CDR3 runs to 16 residues. V was trimmed by 1 base and J by 1 base, leaving 13 bases between them. The CDR3 nucleotides are TGTGCCACCAGCAGAGTGAGAACAGGACCGAACACTGAAGCTTTCTTT. This encodes CATSRVRTGPNTEAFF.

The chain couples TRBV6-2 or TRBV6-3 to TRBJ1-2; 8 positions match TRBD1. Germline CDR1 MNHEY, CDR2 SVGEGT. Germline trimming cut 6 bases from V and 8 bases from J; bases unmatched to any gene: 8. The CDR3 sequence is 13 residues long. The DNA of the CDR3 is TGTGCCAGCAGGCCCCAGGGGGCGAAAGGCTACACCTTC. Translated, it gives CASRPQGAKGYTF.

In its sample, this clonotype was seen a few times. The genes are TRBV12-3 or TRBV12-4 and TRBJ2-5; a weak D match, TRBD2 (6 bases). Between the trimmed V and J ends, which lost 6 bases and 5 bases, there was a span of 16 bases. The CDR3 length is 14 residues. The CDR3, as DNA: TGTGCCAGCAGGCCCGGGGGAGCTAGGGAGACCCAGTACTTC. Its protein product is CASRPGGARETQYF.

This clonotype was recorded a few times. V gene TRBV28 combines with J gene TRBJ1-2; the D gene is possibly TRBD1 (6 bases). This CDR3 contains 16 residues. V lost 6 bases to trimming and J lost 3 bases, with 20 bases between them. Germline V gives CDR1 MDHEN, CDR2 SYDVKM. Here the CDR3 reads CASSPTGTPWDYGYTF. The DNA of the CDR3 is TGTGCCAGCAGCCCTACAGGGACCCCATGGGACTATGGCTACACCTTC.

This clonotype was picked up a small number of times. Likely a read error: the CDR3 ends without its conserved phenylalanine or tryptophan. The CDR3 here is CSASAGGVYGYTS. The CDR3, as DNA: TGCAGTGCTTCGGCGGGTGGCGTCTATGGCTACACCTCC. This rearrangement joins TRBV20-1 to TRBJ1-2; D uncertain. V lost 5 bases and J lost 4, with 14 bases in between. Looked up from germline, CDR1 is DFQATT and CDR2 is SNEGSKA (reference sequence). This CDR3 region has 13 residues.

The V gene is TRBV5-1, the J gene TRBJ1-2; D unclear. This CDR3 contains 12 residues. Germline V gene data show CDR1 as SGHRS and CDR2 as YFSETQ. The V and J ends lost 5 bases and 8 bases respectively, with 13 bases between them. CDR3 DNA sequence: TGCGCCAGCAGTGCGTTGGGAGACGGCTACACCTTC. This translates into CASSALGDGYTF.

On this clonotype itself: One junction end does not reproduce the germline sequence, and a read error may be involved. The CDR3 nucleotides are TGTGCCAGCAGTTACTCTTCTCGCGGGAGTACCTACGAGCAGTACTTC. The encoded protein is CASSYSSRGSTYEQYF. The chain links TRBV6-4 to TRBJ2-7; 7 bases map to TRBD2. This CDR3 is built from 16 residues. Germline CDR1 is MRHNA and CDR2 is SNTAGT.

The sample holds many counts of this clonotype. This chain joins TRBV6-2 or TRBV6-3 and TRBJ2-7, with a possible D match to TRBD1 (6 bases). This CDR3 has 13 residues. Trimming took off 5 bases at V and 4 bases at J, with 12 bases between the two ends. Germline V gene lookup returns CDR1 MNHEY and CDR2 SVGEGT. The CDR3 loop is CASSIFRGYEQYF. In nucleotides, the CDR3 is TGTGCCAGCAGTATTTTCAGGGGTTACGAGCAGTACTTC.

The rearrangement links TRBV28 to TRBJ1-3; D gene uncertain. Trimming took 3 bases from V and 0 from J, leaving 6 bases between them. Germline V gives CDR1 MDHEN, CDR2 SYDVKM. The CDR3 runs to 14 residues. CDR3 loop: CASSFPLSGNTIYF. The CDR3 DNA reads TGTGCCAGCAGTTTTCCCCTCTCTGGAAACACCATATATTTT. The full variable domain, its missing parts supplied by reference TRBV28 and TRBJ1-3, is DVKVTQSSRYLVKRTGEKVFLECVQDMDHENMFWYRQDPGLGLRLIYFSYDVKMKEKGDIPEGYSVSREKKERFSLILESASTNQTSMYLCASSFPLSGNTIYFGEGSWLTVV.

Ten or more counts support this clonotype. This chain's CDR3 is CASSPSGPGRELFF. The CDR3 coding sequence is TGTGCCAGCAGTCCTAGCGGGCCGGGCAGGGAGCTGTTTTTT. This chain uses TRBV12-3 or TRBV12-4 with TRBJ2-2, with 8 bases that match TRBD2. This CDR3 spans 14 amino acids. Unmatched junction bases numbered 8, after V lost 5 bases and J lost 9 bases.

To note about this clonotype: The junction departs from germline at one end; a sequencing error may be responsible. The chain couples TRBV29-1 to TRBJ2-4, with 9 bases fitting TRBD1. The CDR3 runs 11 residues. From germline, CDR1 is SQVTM and CDR2 ANQGSEA. This chain's CDR3 is CSDETGGYEYF. The CDR3 nucleotides read TGCAGCGATGAAACAGGGGGCTATGAGTACTTC.

This clonotype was observed a few times. The V call is TRBV20-1, the J call TRBJ1-1, with D hard to call. The CDR3 extends over 13 amino acids. Between the trimmed V and J ends, which lost 1 base and 6 bases, there was a span of 12 bases. CDR1 is DFQATT and CDR2 is SNEGSKA in the germline V gene (reference sequence). DNA for the CDR3: TGCAGTGCTAGAGCTTATCACGCAGCTGAAGCTTTCTTT. Protein sequence: CSARAYHAAEAFF.

This chain links TRBV7-6 with TRBJ2-7, with 8 nucleotides matching TRBD2. This CDR3 region has 14 residues. V gave up 5 bases and J gave up 2 bases; unmatched junction bases: 5. Germline values: CDR1 SGHVS, CDR2 FNYEAQ. The CDR3 coding sequence is TGTGCCAGCAGCACTAGCGGTGGGACCTACGAGCAGTACTTC. It is translated as CASSTSGGTYEQYF.

About this clonotype: A read error is possible here, since a much larger clone lies one base away. The gene calls are TRBV7-9 and TRBJ1-2; 9 bases match TRBD1. V shed 4 bases and J 4 bases; nucleotides not matched to a gene: 1. In germline, CDR1 is SEHNR, CDR2 FQNEAQ (reference sequence). The CDR3 has 13 residues. CDR3 sequence: CASSWDRAYGYTF. The CDR3 bases are TGTGCCAGCAGCTGGGACAGGGCCTATGGCTACACCTTC.

In this sample, this clonotype turned up many times. This chain connects TRBV28 to TRBJ1-1, with unresolved D. The germline gives CDR1 MDHEN, CDR2 SYDVKM. The CDR3 contains 13 residues. V dropped 6 bases and J dropped 3 bases, with 11 bases sitting between them. The CDR3 here is CASSPAIDTEAFF. CDR3 nucleotides: TGTGCCAGCAGCCCCGCTATTGACACTGAAGCTTTCTTT.

The chain carries TRBV6-1 and TRBJ1-2; possible D gene TRBD1, 5 bases. Looked up from germline, CDR1 is MNHNS and CDR2 is SASEGT. This CDR3 is built from 14 residues. The V end lost 4 bases, the J end lost 3 bases, and 12 bases lay between the germline ends. CDR3 residues: CASSATPGDYGYTF. The CDR3 DNA reads as TGTGCCAGCAGTGCCACCCCGGGGGACTATGGCTACACCTTC.

The chain employs TRBV7-9 and TRBJ1-1; weak D call: TRBD1 (5 bases). CDR3 length: 13 amino acids. In germline, CDR1 is SEHNR, CDR2 FQNEAQ (reference sequence). The V end lost 0 bases, the J end lost 7 bases, and 9 bases lay between the germline ends. CDR3 protein: CASSLATASEAFF. CDR3 bases: TGTGCCAGCAGCTTAGCGACAGCCAGTGAAGCTTTCTTT.

V usage is TRBV27 and J usage is TRBJ1-4; 8 nucleotides align to TRBD1. V gave up 5 bases and J gave up 7 bases; unmatched junction bases: 6. The CDR3 length is 14 residues. Germline CDR1 is MNHEY and CDR2 is SMNVEV (reference sequence). The DNA for the CDR3 is TGTGCCAGCAGTCAGGGGGCCTCGGGTGAAAAACTGTTTTTT. This codes for CASSQGASGEKLFF. Combining the CDR3 with reference TRBV27 and TRBJ1-4 gives the whole variable domain EAQVTQNPRYLITVTGKKLTVTCSQNMNHEYMSWYRQDPGLGLRQIYYSMNVEVTDKGDVPEGYKVSRKEKRNFPLILESPSPNQTSLYFCASSQGASGEKLFFGSGTQLSVL.